A single sample gave rise to the 27 T cell receptor beta chains below, sequenced in a study of shared clonotypes between healthy human individuals (dated by TCRdb to about 2020). The library was generated by the immunoSEQ multiplex PCR assay. TCRdb retrieved this table from immuneACCESS and kept in-frame rearrangements only. Not all clones are present; in checked studies, unresolved V genes account for under half, and no reason is known for the remainder. For this sample there are 2 million to 3 million clones; over 85% appear just once. The ten largest clonotypes hold approximately 0.37% of the sample. The specimen sequenced was naive CD4+ T cells from PBMCs. The cell subset or site label here, explained by the study, means: CD45RA+ positively selected. These receptors came from a man younger than 30 in good health. Some clones in this sample may be carry-over from other donors' samples.

This clone has just one count. V gene TRBV6-5 combines with J gene TRBJ2-2, with D perhaps matching TRBD1 or TRBD2 (5 bases each). V shed 6 bases and J shed 5 bases, with 16 bases lying between them. CDR3 length equals 15 residues. Germline assignment: CDR1 MNHEY and CDR2 SVGAGI. The CDR3 protein is CASSSGTLVTGELFF. The CDR3 coding sequence is TGTGCCAGCAGCTCCGGGACCCTGGTAACCGGGGAGCTGTTTTTT.

This clone was seen just once. The rearrangement joins TRBV7-6 to TRBJ2-6, with TRBD2 matching 9 bases. Germline values: CDR1 SGHVS, CDR2 FNYEAQ. The trim removed 0 bases at V and 2 bases at J, leaving 2 bases unmatched. The CDR3 runs 17 residues. The CDR3 DNA sequence: TGTGCCAGCAGCTTAGCCGGCGGGAGGGCTGGGGCCAACGTCCTGACTTTC. It is translated as CASSLAGGRAGANVLTF.

The CDR3 protein is CASSLNPLGGDTQYF. As DNA, the CDR3 is TGCGCCAGCAGCTTGAATCCATTAGGTGGGGATACGCAGTATTTT. The chain joins TRBV5-1 to TRBJ2-3; D is undetermined. The germline V gene has CDR1 SGHRS and CDR2 YFSETQ. Trimming stripped 1 base from V and 6 bases from J, with 15 bases between. The CDR3 is 15 amino acids.

This clone was observed a single time. The chain recombines TRBV23-1 with TRBJ2-1; 10 bases line up with TRBD2. TRBV23-1 is recorded as an ORF, its role being uncertain. This CDR3 contains 17 residues. V was pared by 0 bases and J by 4 bases, with 6 bases of the junction left unmatched. CDR3 in DNA: TGCGCCAGCAGTCAATCGAAACTAGCGGGAATGTACAATGAGCAGTTCTTC. As protein: CASSQSKLAGMYNEQFF.

This chain uses TRBV29-1 with TRBJ2-7, with TRBD2 identical over 9 bases. Germline V CDR1 and CDR2: SQVTM, ANQGSEA. V dropped 7 bases and J dropped 2; count of bases not matched to a gene: 6. The CDR3 spans 13 residues. CDR3 coding DNA: TGCAGCGCACGGGGCGGGGGGGCCTACGAGCAGTACTTC. This codes for CSARGGGAYEQYF.

This clone has only a few counts. This same CDR3 is encoded by further DNA sequences in the sample. The rearrangement joins TRBV6-5 to TRBJ1-5; D gene unclear. V was cut by 5 bases and J by 0 bases, with 5 bases left in between. This CDR3 has 13 amino acids. Germline assignment: CDR1 MNHEY and CDR2 SVGAGI. The CDR3 region has the DNA TGTGCCAGCAGTAGGACTAGCAATCAGCCCCAGCATTTT. Protein sequence: CASSRTSNQPQHF.

The chain carries TRBV6-6 and TRBJ1-3; D is ambiguous. CDR3 length equals 13 residues. Germline CDR1 is MNHNY and CDR2 is SVGAGI (reference sequence). V was clipped by 2 bases and J by 0 bases, with 2 bases between them. The CDR3 spells CASSYNSGNTIYF. The CDR3 region has the DNA TGTGCCAGCAGTTACAACTCTGGAAACACCATATATTTT.

This chain links TRBV7-4 with TRBJ1-3, with TRBD1 identical over 7 bases. The CDR3 totals 17 residues. The V gene end was trimmed by 5 bases and the J gene end by 0 bases; junction bases not matched to a gene: 10. The V gene's germline CDR1 is SGHVT and CDR2 SQSDAQ. CDR3 DNA sequence: TGTGCCAGCAGCCCCGACAGGGAACCCTCCTCTGGAAACACCATATATTTT. It translates to CASSPDREPSSGNTIYF. Full variable domain (remainder filled in from reference TRBV7-4 and TRBJ1-3): GAGVSQSPRYKVAKRGRDVALRCDSISGHVTLYWYRQTLGQGSEVLTYSQSDAQRDKSGRPSGRFSAERPERSVSTLKIQRTEQGDSAVYLCASSPDREPSSGNTIYFGEGSWLTVV.

V is TRBV5-1 and J is TRBJ2-5, with D possibly TRBD2 on 6 matching bases. CDR3 size: 15 residues. V was shortened by 6 bases and J by 6 bases, with 21 bases between the two germline ends. CDR1 is SGHRS, CDR2 YFSETQ, per germline. The CDR3 bases are TGCGCCAGCACCCTGGGGGGTCCGGGTCAGAAGACCCAGTACTTC. Residues: CASTLGGPGQKTQYF.

The chain employs TRBV5-6 and TRBJ1-5, with no clear D. The CDR3 covers 15 residues. V gave up 0 bases and J gave up 6 bases, with 13 bases separating them. CDR1 is SGHDT and CDR2 is YYEEEE in the germline V gene. CDR3 in amino acids: CASSLGQVGGQPQHF. CDR3 DNA: TGTGCCAGCAGCTTGGGTCAGGTAGGCGGTCAGCCCCAGCATTTT.

The CDR3 DNA follows: TGTGCCAGCAGCATGACTAGCGGGAAGAACCAAGAGACCCAGTACTTC. Protein sequence: CASSMTSGKNQETQYF. The genes are TRBV5-6 and TRBJ2-5, with TRBD2 matching 11 bases. This CDR3 has 16 amino acids. Germline values: CDR1 SGHDT, CDR2 YYEEEE. Unmatched junction bases numbered 5, after V lost 4 bases and J lost 0 bases. The whole variable domain, remainder taken from reference TRBV5-6 and TRBJ2-5, is DAGVTQSPTHLIKTRGQQVTLRCSPKSGHDTVSWYQQALGQGPQFIFQYYEEEERQRGNFPDRFSGHQFPNYSSELNVNALLLGDSALYLCASSMTSGKNQETQYFGPGTRLLVL.

In its sample, this clone was seen once. The chain combines TRBV7-9 with TRBJ1-5; D is uncertain. This CDR3 region has 17 residues. Looked up from germline, CDR1 is SEHNR and CDR2 is FQNEAQ (reference sequence). Trimming pared 1 base from V and 1 base from J, leaving 14 bases between. The CDR3 nucleotides read TGTGCCAGCAGCTTAGTAGGGAGGGTAAAGAGCAATCAGCCCCAGCATTTT. Residues: CASSLVGRVKSNQPQHF.

The gene calls are TRBV28 and TRBJ2-5; 7 bases line up with TRBD1. Per the germline V gene, CDR1 is MDHEN and CDR2 is SYDVKM. The V gene end was trimmed by 4 bases and the J gene end by 5 bases; junction bases not matched to a gene: 7. The CDR3 runs to 14 residues. The CDR3 loop is CASSSGRGQETQYF. In DNA, the CDR3 is TGTGCCAGCAGTTCCGGACGGGGACAGGAGACCCAGTACTTC.

The genes are TRBV20-1 and TRBJ1-2; D ambiguous. Germline V gene data show CDR1 as DFQATT and CDR2 as SNEGSKA (reference sequence). The CDR3 length is 11 residues. The CDR3, as DNA: TGCACTCCGGACGGCGCGGATGGCTACACCTTC. It specifies CTPDGADGYTF.

The chain has TRBV27 and TRBJ2-5, with no clear D. Germline CDR1 is MNHEY and CDR2 is SMNVEV (reference sequence). This CDR3 is built from 10 residues. V was trimmed by 4 bases and J by 9 bases, leaving 6 bases between them. CDR3 sequence (DNA): TGTGCCAGCAGTTCCCTCTCCCAGTACTTC. This gives the protein CASSSLSQYF.

In its sample, this clone was seen once. The chain combines TRBV19 with TRBJ2-2; D is perhaps TRBD2 (6 bases). Germline values: CDR1 LNHDA, CDR2 SQIVND (reference sequence). The CDR3 spans 17 residues. Trimming took 0 bases from V and 1 from J, leaving 12 bases between them. The CDR3 region is CASSIERRGMNTGELFF. The CDR3 DNA is TGTGCCAGTAGTATAGAAAGGCGGGGAATGAACACCGGGGAGCTGTTTTTT.

As to this clone: Other nucleotide sequences from this sample produce the same CDR3. The chain recombines TRBV15 with TRBJ2-2, with D perhaps matching TRBD1 or TRBD2 (5 bases each). Germline CDR1 is LNHNV and CDR2 is YYDKDF (reference sequence). CDR3 size: 15 residues. V was cut by 3 bases and J by 1 base, with 9 bases left in between. The CDR3 loop is CATSRGTVNTGELFF. The DNA of the CDR3 is TGTGCCACCAGCAGGGGGACCGTGAACACCGGGGAGCTGTTTTTT.

This chain connects TRBV30 to TRBJ2-2; D is perhaps TRBD1 (6 bases). CDR3 length: 14 residues. V gave up 3 bases and J gave up 3 bases, with 11 bases separating them. The V gene's germline CDR1 is GTSNPN and CDR2 SVGIG (reference sequence). The CDR3 sequence is CAWSGRTDTGELFF. CDR3 bases: TGTGCCTGGAGCGGACGGACAGACACCGGGGAGCTGTTTTTT.

This chain connects TRBV11-3 to TRBJ2-2; 8 bases are shared with TRBD1. This CDR3 region has 17 residues. Germline assignment: CDR1 SGHNT and CDR2 YENEEA. The trim removed 5 bases at V and 6 bases at J, leaving 14 bases unmatched. CDR3 in DNA: TGTGCCAGCAGCCCGCACCCTTGGACAGGGCAAGCCGGGGAGCTGTTTTTT. Its protein is CASSPHPWTGQAGELFF.

The V and J genes are TRBV2 and TRBJ2-3; TRBD2 matches at 11 bases. V was clipped by 7 bases and J by 0 bases; unmatched bases: 6. Germline values: CDR1 SNHLY, CDR2 FYNNEI. The CDR3 runs 16 residues. The CDR3 nucleotides are TGTGCCAGCAAATATCGGACTAGCGGGAGCACAGATACGCAGTATTTT. It yields the protein CASKYRTSGSTDTQYF.

The chain employs TRBV27 and TRBJ2-3; D may match TRBD1 or TRBD2 (5 bases each). There are 15 residues in the CDR3. Germline V CDR1 and CDR2: MNHEY, SMNVEV (reference sequence). Trimming cost V 7 bases and J 5 bases, with 19 bases left between them. The CDR3 bases are TGTGCCAGCATCCCGGCTGGGGGTGGTAGAGATACGCAGTATTTT. It yields the protein CASIPAGGGRDTQYF.

On this clone: Other DNA sequences in the sample encode the same CDR3. This sequence joins TRBV5-1 and TRBJ1-1, with D unclear. The V and J ends lost 0 bases and 0 bases respectively, with 9 bases between them. CDR3 length: 15 amino acids. Germline V gene lookup returns CDR1 SGHRS and CDR2 YFSETQ. CDR3 nucleotides: TGCGCCAGCAGCTTGGCTGGGCCCCTGAACACTGAAGCTTTCTTT. It codes for CASSLAGPLNTEAFF.

J is TRBJ2-1 and V is TRBV7-9, with D unclear. The CDR3 spans 13 residues. In germline, CDR1 is SEHNR, CDR2 FQNEAQ (reference sequence). Trimming shortened V by 5 bases and J by 8 bases, and 13 bases separated the two germline ends. CDR3 region: CASSPWSLHEQFF. CDR3 coding DNA: TGTGCCAGCAGCCCCTGGTCTTTGCATGAGCAGTTCTTC.

This clone was seen only once. The V gene is TRBV5-4, the J gene TRBJ1-2; 8 bases match TRBD1. The germline CDR1 and CDR2 sequences are SGHNT and YYREEE (reference sequence). The trim removed 5 bases at V and 0 bases at J, leaving 9 bases unmatched. The CDR3 is 16 residues long. In DNA, the CDR3 is TGTGCCAGCAGGGCAAGGGACAGGCCCGCTAACTATGGCTACACCTTC. It translates to CASRARDRPANYGYTF.

The V and J genes are TRBV4-1 and TRBJ2-3, with 11 positions matching TRBD2. The ends lost 2 bases at V and 2 bases at J; junction bases unmatched: 6. Germline values: CDR1 MGHRA, CDR2 YSYEKL. The CDR3 covers 17 residues. CDR3 sequence: CASSQPVAGGPTDTQYF. As DNA, the CDR3 is TGCGCCAGCAGCCAACCCGTAGCGGGAGGGCCCACAGATACGCAGTATTTT.

The chain has TRBV5-6 and TRBJ1-4, with TRBD1 as a possible D gene (5 bases). Germline CDR1 and CDR2: SGHDT and YYEEEE. Trimming stripped 1 base from V and 5 bases from J, with 9 bases between. The CDR3 runs 14 residues. The CDR3 DNA follows: TGTGCCAGCAGCTTGCGGGGGGTGAATGAAAAACTGTTTTTT. It codes for CASSLRGVNEKLFF.

The J gene is TRBJ2-3, the V gene TRBV7-3, with D perhaps TRBD2 (6 bases). CDR3 length equals 15 residues. V was trimmed by 1 base and J by 1 base, leaving 9 bases between them. CDR1 SGHTA and CDR2 FQGTGA come from the germline V gene. In DNA, the CDR3 is TGTGCCAGCAGCTTAATCGGGAGTGGCACAGATACGCAGTATTTT. Translated, it gives CASSLIGSGTDTQYF.